The next 4 T cell receptor beta chains were all read from a single sample in a study of blood T cell repertoires in COVID-19. TCRdb's copy holds only in-frame clones and misses some; the assay was immunoSEQ multiplex PCR. This table has roughly 190,000 clones, 94% appearing once. Material for sequencing was peripheral blood. Receptor source: a man between 25 and 39 years old with COVID-19, enrolled during active disease.

The gene calls are TRBV9 and TRBJ2-5, with D possibly being TRBD2 (7 bases). This CDR3 region has 16 residues. Germline V gene lookup returns CDR1 SGDLS and CDR2 YYNGEE. V was clipped by 0 bases and J by 0 bases, with 12 bases between them. The DNA for the CDR3 is TGTGCCAGCAGCGTAGTGACGGGGGGCGACCAAGAGACCCAGTACTTC. The encoded protein is CASSVVTGGDQETQYF.

The chain joins TRBV4-1 to TRBJ1-2; 10 bases map to TRBD1. The germline V gene encodes CDR1 MGHRA and CDR2 YSYEKL. V lost 1 base and J lost 7; bases outside the gene matches: 6. The CDR3 is 15 residues long. CDR3 bases: TGCGCCAGCAGCCAAGCAGAGACAGGGGGCGGTGGCTACACCTTC. Residues: CASSQAETGGGGYTF.

The V gene is TRBV5-1, the J gene TRBJ1-2; 7 positions agree with TRBD1. The V gene end was trimmed by 4 bases and the J gene end by 2 bases; junction bases not matched to a gene: 5. The CDR3 consists of 14 residues. The germline gives CDR1 SGHRS, CDR2 YFSETQ. CDR3 DNA: TGCGCCAGCAGCCCCCCGACAGGGAACTATGGCTACACCTTC. Residues: CASSPPTGNYGYTF.

This rearrangement joins TRBV4-1 to TRBJ2-5, with 8 bases matching TRBD1. CDR1 and CDR2 (germline): MGHRA, YSYEKL. V shed 0 bases and J 4 bases; nucleotides not matched to a gene: 4. The CDR3 length is 15 residues. The CDR3 region has the DNA TGCGCCAGCAGCCAAGATATAACAGGGGGAGAGACCCAGTACTTC. It codes for CASSQDITGGETQYF.